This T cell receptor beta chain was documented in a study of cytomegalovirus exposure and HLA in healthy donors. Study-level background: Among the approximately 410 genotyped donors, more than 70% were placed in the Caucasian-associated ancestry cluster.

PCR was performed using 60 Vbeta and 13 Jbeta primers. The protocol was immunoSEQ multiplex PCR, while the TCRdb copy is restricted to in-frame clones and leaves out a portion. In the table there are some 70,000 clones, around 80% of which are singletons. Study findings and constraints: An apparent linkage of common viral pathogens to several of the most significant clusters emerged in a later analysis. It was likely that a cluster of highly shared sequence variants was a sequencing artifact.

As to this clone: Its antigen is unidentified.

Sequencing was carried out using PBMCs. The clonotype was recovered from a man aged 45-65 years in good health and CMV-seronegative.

The chain's CDR3 is CASSLDLLSGTEAFF. The CDR3 bases are TGCGCCAGCAGCTTGGATCTTCTTAGTGGCACTGAAGCTTTCTTT. This chain links TRBV5-1 with TRBJ1-1; no definite D call. The CDR3 has 15 residues. Germline values: CDR1 SGHRS, CDR2 YFSETQ. Trimming took 0 bases from V and 4 from J, leaving 13 bases between them.